This T cell receptor beta chain was found in a study of blood T cell repertoires in COVID-19 (dated by TCRdb to 2018 to 2020). Regarding the research as a whole: The collaborator samples originated in the United States, Italy and Spain and spanned the acute and convalescent phases of COVID-19. Where HLA class I and class II types were available, the types were taken from metadata supplied by the sample provider, not from assay-based typing. Samples came from the ongoing ImmuneRACE study (first 160 participants) plus 1,254 subjects from 6 global collaborators. The material from the prospective study consisted of cDNA or gDNA derived from T cells, B-cell-depleted T cells, or PBMCs. Subjects who had been exposed to COVID-19, were actively infected with it, or had recovered from it provided the deeply sampled blood TCRbeta repertoires that made up the dataset. Nearly every sample came with metadata listing a de-identified subject ID, COVID-19 status, age in years and sex. The repertoires were made available in a free public database intended to serve as a resource for research on the immune response to SARS-CoV-2. Here is what the overall study found, with its caveats: How much clinical and demographic metadata was included differed by source and by participant, and the metadata was provided uncurated.

To note about this clone: The antigen it binds to is not known. One base away there is no much larger clone; base qualities are not given.

TCRbeta CDR3 regions were amplified from genomic DNA using the immunoSEQ Assay, a bias-controlled multiplex PCR. On the authors' methods: Nucleated cell counts per sample were estimated from amplification of reference gene primers within the assay. To quantify the absolute abundance of each unique TCRbeta CDR3 rearrangement, sequence reads were collapsed and filtered. For each sample, productive Simpson clonality was calculated as the square root of Simpson's diversity index over productive rearrangements. TCRdb obtained this table from immuneACCESS and retained in-frame rearrangements with V and J assigned. These tables miss some clones; where compared with another copy, unresolved V genes account for less than half of the shortfall, and the remainder is unexplained. V and J calls and clone size are as listed in that table; D and trimming were resolved from the DNA. Present in this sample are some 55,000 clones, around 86% of which were seen just once. The ten largest clones take up about 1.8% of the sample.

The collaborating institutions used their own protocols to collect whole blood in K2EDTA tubes. Collaborator samples were shipped for TCRbeta analysis as frozen whole blood, isolated PBMCs, or DNA extracted from either sample type. Sequenced material: peripheral blood. The receptor was derived from an older woman with acute or convalescent COVID-19.

The CDR3 protein is CASSVSHDEPEGTEAFF. The DNA sequence is TGTGCCAGCAGCGTATCCCACGACGAGCCCGAGGGAACTGAAGCTTTCTTT. The chain is encoded by TRBV9 joined to TRBJ1-1; the D gene remains uncertain. The junction shows trimming of 1 base on V and 5 bases on J, plus 21 bases between the germline ends. Including the terminal cysteine and phenylalanine, the CDR3 comprises 17 residues. Here the CDR3 DNA is all that survives: 51 bases in frame from base 1. CDR1 and CDR2 (SGDLS, YYNGEE) derive from the germline V gene.